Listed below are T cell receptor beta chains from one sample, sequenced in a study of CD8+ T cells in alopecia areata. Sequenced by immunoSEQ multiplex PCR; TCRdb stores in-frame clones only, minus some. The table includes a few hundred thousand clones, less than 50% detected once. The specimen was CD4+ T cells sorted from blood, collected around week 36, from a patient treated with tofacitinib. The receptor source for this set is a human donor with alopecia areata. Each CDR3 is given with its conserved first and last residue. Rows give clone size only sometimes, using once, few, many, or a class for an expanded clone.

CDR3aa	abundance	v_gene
CSGRASRGVSETQYF	few	TRBV29-1
CATSDVIRRYF	many	TRBV15
CASSRRASLGETQYF	.	TRBV7-9
CASSRGSGASNTEAFF	.	TRBV5-1
CASQLAGSYEQYF	.	TRBV28
CASSLAARGEKFF	.	TRBV7-9
CSVVPRFYNEQFF	few	TRBV29-1
CASHPAGGTTEAFF	few	TRBV18
CASSVAGGSTDTQYF	few	TRBV9
CASSVGEVRSEKLFF	few	TRBV9
CAGSATSYEQYF	.	TRBV6-6
CSVEDAGVPGNTIYF	.	TRBV29-1
CASSEHGTGLSGGYTF	few	TRBV2
CASSHPRGEKLFF	few	TRBV4-1
CASSHAGLNYEQYF	few	TRBV4-1
CASSVDGKPGGYTF	.	TRBV9
CASSSPRGNEQFF	.	TRBV7-2
CAWRGGSYEQYF	.	TRBV30
CASSQGRNQPQHF	.	TRBV11-1
CASSNTGGEQFF	.	TRBV2
CAISESSGSYNEQFF	.	TRBV10-3
CASSQATGVVTGELFF	many	TRBV4-1
CSVVRGKSYNEQFF	.	TRBV29-1
CATSRARAIPEQYF	.	TRBV15
CSVPKLAGLTDTQYF	.	TRBV29-1
CASSRGAGTYNEQFF	few	TRBV4-3
CASSFAANSPLHF	.	TRBV7-9
CASSLVGTDTQYF	few	TRBV5-4
CASSQDSGNTIYF	.	TRBV4-1
CASSRVGGDEQYF	.	TRBV6-5
CASSRGGFGEPQHF	.	TRBV6-1
CASSNRETGGYTF	.	TRBV19
CASSPIGVGGEQFF	.	TRBV7-3
CASSERENTGELFF	few	TRBV2
CASSFLGIRGLTYEQYF	.	TRBV11-2
CASSLRARNEQFF	.	TRBV7-3
CASSPPRSGPSTDTQYF	.	TRBV18
CAIRRDRGAYEQYF	.	TRBV10-3
CASSSRDYRTPGYTF	few	TRBV6-5
CASSSFGREGRETQYF	few	TRBV7-3
CASSFPAGTSGSETQYF	.	TRBV7-9
CAWERETGLLGYGYTF	.	TRBV30
CASSLEVGGEQFF	.	TRBV7-2
CASRGLAGGPQSYEQYF	.	TRBV21-1
CASSLPGAGAKNIQYF	.	TRBV7-2
CASSVLGEVGGELFF	.	TRBV7-6
CASSTIAGADTQYF	.	TRBV9
CASSRGTDEKLFF	few	TRBV5-1
CASTKASGGPYETQYF	.	TRBV6-6
CASSFRGSPGYTF	.	TRBV27
CASSEGWVNEQFF	.	TRBV6-1
CASSSGQPTDTQYF	few	TRBV7-3
CASNAGTGPYEQYF	few	TRBV2
CASREGVYEQFF	once	TRBV5-1
CSAAGTPSSGANVLTF	.	TRBV29-1
CASMGGLQETQYF	once	TRBV28
CATSRVQGDTQYF	.	TRBV15
CASSPRAYGYTF	.	TRBV6-5